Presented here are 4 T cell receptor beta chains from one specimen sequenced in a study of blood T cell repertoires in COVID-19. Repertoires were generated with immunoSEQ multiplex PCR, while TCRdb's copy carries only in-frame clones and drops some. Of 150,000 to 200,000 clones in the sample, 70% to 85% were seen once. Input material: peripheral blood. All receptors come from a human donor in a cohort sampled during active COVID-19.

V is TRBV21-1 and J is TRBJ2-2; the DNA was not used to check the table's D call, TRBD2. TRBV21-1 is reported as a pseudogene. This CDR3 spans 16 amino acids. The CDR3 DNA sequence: TGTGCCAGCGATCCCCCTCGGGGTTACAACACCGGGGAGCTGTTTTTT. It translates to CASDPPRGYNTGELFF.

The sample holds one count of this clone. This chain's CDR3 is CASSPPGLAALGQYF. For the CDR3, the DNA is TGTGCCAGCTCACCACCGGGACTAGCGGCTCTCGGACAGTACTTC. The chain is built from TRBV18 and TRBJ2-7, with TRBD2 matching 11 bases. Germline V gene lookup returns CDR1 KGHSH and CDR2 LQKENI. The CDR3 has 15 residues. With 0 bases clipped from V and 10 bases from J, the junction kept 8 bases outside the gene matches.

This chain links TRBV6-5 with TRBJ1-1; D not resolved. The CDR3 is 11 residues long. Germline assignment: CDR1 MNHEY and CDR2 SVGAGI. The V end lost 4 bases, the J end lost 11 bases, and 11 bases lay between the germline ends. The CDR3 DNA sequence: TGTGCCAGCAGTTCCCAAGACTTGGCTTTCTTT. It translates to CASSSQDLAFF.

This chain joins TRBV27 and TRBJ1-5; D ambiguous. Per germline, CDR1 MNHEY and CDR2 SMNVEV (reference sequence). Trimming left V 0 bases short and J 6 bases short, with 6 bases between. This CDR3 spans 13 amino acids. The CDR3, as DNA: TGTGCCAGCAGTTTATCCCCCGGTCAGCCCCAGCATTTT. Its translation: CASSLSPGQPQHF.